The 27 T cell receptor beta chains below all came from one sample that was sequenced in a study of cytomegalovirus exposure and HLA in healthy donors. In the PCR, 60 Vbeta and 13 Jbeta primers were used. Generated by immunoSEQ multiplex PCR, the TCRdb table keeps only in-frame clones and is missing some. The table shows under 100,000 clones, with 55% to 75% occurring only once. The sample comprised PBMCs. The receptors stem from a woman between 45 and 65 years old in good health and CMV-seropositive.

The chain combines TRBV19 with TRBJ2-1, with 7 bases aligning to TRBD2. The CDR3 consists of 17 residues. In germline, CDR1 is LNHDA, CDR2 SQIVND (reference sequence). V shed 4 bases, J shed 11 bases, and the junction held 20 bases outside the gene matches. The CDR3 coding sequence is TGTGCCAGTAGTAACCGGGCTAGCGGACCACCTACAACAAAGCAGTTCTTC. Amino acids: CASSNRASGPPTTKQFF.

The V gene is TRBV4-3, the J gene TRBJ2-1; TRBD2 aligns across 14 bases. Germline trimming cut 3 bases from V and 7 bases from J; bases unmatched to any gene: 2. The V gene's germline CDR1 is LGHNA and CDR2 YSLEER. The CDR3 has 15 residues. CDR3 protein: CASSHGTSGRNEQFF. DNA of the CDR3: TGCGCCAGCAGCCACGGGACTAGCGGGAGAAATGAGCAGTTCTTC.

On this clone: The same CDR3 can be traced to other DNA sequences in this sample. V usage is TRBV9 and J usage is TRBJ2-2; 16 bases agree with TRBD2. CDR1 and CDR2 from the germline V gene are SGDLS and YYNGEE. The CDR3 sequence is 20 residues long. J gave up 4 bases and V 1 base, and 10 bases lay outside the gene matches. The chain's CDR3 is CASSVLSGTSGRAGTGELFF. CDR3 coding DNA: TGTGCCAGCAGCGTACTGTCAGGGACTAGCGGGAGGGCGGGCACCGGGGAGCTGTTTTTT.

The chain combines TRBV25-1 with TRBJ1-4, with D unclear. V shed 5 bases and J shed 5 bases, with 9 bases lying between them. Germline V CDR1 and CDR2: MGHDK, SYGVNS. The CDR3 is 13 amino acids. CDR3 sequence: CASSPSPNEKLFF. The CDR3 DNA follows: TGTGCCAGCAGTCCTTCCCCGAATGAAAAACTGTTTTTT. Using reference TRBV25-1 and TRBJ1-4 for the parts outside the CDR3, the full variable domain is EADIYQTPRYLVIGTGKKITLECSQTMGHDKMYWYQQDPGMELHLIHYSYGVNSTEKGDLSSESTVSRIRTEHFPLTLESARPSHTSQYLCASSPSPNEKLFFGSGTQLSVL.

The table lists this clone with a few counts. The genes are TRBV4-2 and TRBJ2-7; 14 positions agree with TRBD2. CDR3 length equals 18 residues. The V and J ends lost 2 bases and 4 bases, in that order; junction bases with no gene match: 10. The germline CDR1 and CDR2 sequences are LGHNA and YNFKEQ. The CDR3 reads CASSQSLGTSGGLYEQYF. Written as DNA, the CDR3 is TGTGCCAGCAGCCAAAGCCTGGGGACTAGCGGGGGCCTATACGAGCAGTACTTC.

The chain couples TRBV6-1 to TRBJ2-7; the match to TRBD1 covers 9 bases. V dropped 0 bases and J dropped 3; count of bases not matched to a gene: 3. The germline gives CDR1 MNHNS, CDR2 SASEGT. There are 15 residues in the CDR3. The CDR3 sequence: CASSEATGGGYEQYF. CDR3 DNA sequence: TGTGCCAGCAGTGAAGCGACAGGGGGGGGCTACGAGCAGTACTTC.

The chain recombines TRBV28 with TRBJ1-3; 9 bases match TRBD1. The CDR3 contains 14 residues. The germline V gene has CDR1 MDHEN and CDR2 SYDVKM. V was clipped by 6 bases and J by 0 bases; unmatched bases: 0. The CDR3 sequence is CASRTGGSGNTIYF. CDR3 in DNA: TGTGCCAGCAGGACAGGGGGCTCTGGAAACACCATATATTTT.

V gene TRBV19 combines with J gene TRBJ2-7; a possible D gene is TRBD1 (5 bases). The CDR3 is made up of 13 amino acids. Germline CDR1 reads LNHDA; CDR2 reads SQIVND (reference sequence). V was cut by 7 bases and J by 6 bases, with 16 bases left in between. The CDR3 nucleotides read TGTGCCAGTACCCGGGTGCAGGGCGGCGAGCAGTACTTC. It is translated as CASTRVQGGEQYF.

This clone has only a few counts. This CDR3 reads CASSPTGLHTGELFF. The CDR3 DNA reads TGTGCCAGCAGCCCCACGGGACTCCACACCGGGGAGCTGTTTTTT. The chain is built from TRBV7-3 and TRBJ2-2, with D possibly matching TRBD2 (6 bases). CDR3 length: 15 amino acids. Germline V CDR1 and CDR2: SGHTA, FQGTGA. Trimming took off 5 bases at V and 3 bases at J, with 13 bases between the two ends.

CDR3 sequence (DNA): TGTGCCAGCAGTGGGGGACAGGGGGTTCAGCCCCAGCATTTT. It translates to CASSGGQGVQPQHF. The V call is TRBV2, the J call TRBJ1-5; 11 nucleotides line up with TRBD1. The V gene's germline CDR1 is SNHLY and CDR2 FYNNEI. The CDR3 is made up of 14 amino acids. V shed 4 bases, J shed 6 bases, and the junction held 2 bases outside the gene matches.

The chain is built from TRBV5-4 and TRBJ2-1; TRBD2 aligns across 13 bases. This CDR3 is 17 amino acids long. After removal of 3 bases from V and 11 bases from J, the junction contained 14 bases not matched to a gene. Germline V gene data show CDR1 as SGHNT and CDR2 as YYREEE (reference sequence). The CDR3 coding sequence is TGTGCCAGCAGCTCGGTCGGGGGACTAGCGGGGCCCCGGAAGCAGTTCTTC. Amino acid sequence: CASSSVGGLAGPRKQFF. Supplemented by reference TRBV5-4 and TRBJ2-1, the full variable domain reads ETGVTQSPTHLIKTRGQQVTLRCSSQSGHNTVSWYQQALGQGPQFIFQYYREEENGRGNFPPRFSGLQFPNYSSELNVNALELDDSALYLCASSSVGGLAGPRKQFFGPGTRLTVL.

This sequence joins TRBV29-1 and TRBJ2-2, with D hard to call. Per the germline V gene, CDR1 is SQVTM and CDR2 is ANQGSEA. The germline V and J ends were trimmed by 3 bases and 7 bases, with 9 bases remaining between them. The CDR3 sequence is 12 residues long. The CDR3 loop is CSVEAVIGELFF. CDR3 DNA: TGCAGCGTTGAGGCGGTGATCGGGGAGCTGTTTTTT.

This clone came up once. V gene TRBV7-2 combines with J gene TRBJ1-5; D is undetermined. This CDR3 has 15 amino acids. V dropped 5 bases and J dropped 2 bases, with 13 bases sitting between them. Germline V gene data show CDR1 as SGHTA and CDR2 as FQGNSA. This CDR3 reads CASSLRGQGNQPQHF. The CDR3 DNA reads TGTGCCAGCAGCCTCCGGGGTCAGGGCAATCAGCCCCAGCATTTT.

V is TRBV29-1 and J is TRBJ2-5; perhaps TRBD2 as D (5 bases). This CDR3 spans 13 amino acids. The V end lost 4 bases, the J end lost 4 bases, and 13 bases lay between the germline ends. The germline gives CDR1 SQVTM, CDR2 ANQGSEA. This CDR3 reads CSVGSGRGETQYF. In DNA form, the CDR3 reads TGCAGCGTTGGCTCGGGGAGAGGAGAGACCCAGTACTTC.

The chain joins TRBV6-5 to TRBJ1-1; TRBD1 aligns across 9 bases. The germline V gene encodes CDR1 MNHEY and CDR2 SVGAGI. This CDR3 comprises 13 residues. V shed 8 bases, J shed 4 bases, and the junction held 5 bases outside the gene matches. CDR3 in amino acids: CASCRDRVTEAFF. CDR3 coding DNA: TGTGCCAGCTGCCGGGACAGGGTCACTGAAGCTTTCTTT.

The rearrangement joins TRBV5-4 to TRBJ2-7, with TRBD1 identical over 7 bases. Germline V gene lookup returns CDR1 SGHNT and CDR2 YYREEE (reference sequence). Trimming at V came to 2 bases and at J to 0 bases, leaving 2 bases not matched to a gene. The CDR3 covers 14 residues. The CDR3 sequence is CASSLQGNSYEQYF. In DNA form, the CDR3 reads TGTGCCAGCAGCTTACAGGGGAACTCCTACGAGCAGTACTTC.

This clone came up a few times. The J gene is TRBJ2-7, the V gene TRBV11-2; TRBD1 matches 11 bases. This CDR3 region has 14 residues. Germline CDR1 reads SGHAT; CDR2 reads FQNNGV. After removal of 3 bases from V and 7 bases from J, the junction contained 5 bases not matched to a gene. The CDR3 reads CASSFWDRGGEQYF. The CDR3 coding sequence is TGTGCCAGCAGCTTTTGGGACAGGGGGGGGGAGCAGTACTTC.

CDR3 sequence (DNA): TGTGCCAGCAGCGCATCACGGAGGAACACTGAAGCTTTCTTT. It codes for CASSASRRNTEAFF. V and J are TRBV6-5 and TRBJ1-1; D is undetermined. Germline assignment: CDR1 MNHEY and CDR2 SVGAGI. V gave up 6 bases and J gave up 1 base, with 12 bases separating them. The CDR3 has 14 amino acids.

Comment on this clone: No DNA is shown, since the ends of the CDR3 on it are uncertain; the CDR3 is the one TCRdb lists. The chain links TRBV28 to TRBJ1-1; the DNA was not used to check the table's D call, TRBD1. CDR1 and CDR2 (germline): MDHEN, SYDVKM. The CDR3 adds up to 13 amino acids, both ends counted. CDR3 amino acids: CASSTSDRVEAFF.

The chain carries TRBV18 and TRBJ2-3; weak D call: TRBD1 (6 bases). Germline V gene data show CDR1 as KGHSH and CDR2 as LQKENI. CDR3 length: 13 residues. Trimming stripped 4 bases from V and 6 bases from J, with 11 bases between. CDR3 nucleotides: TGTGCCAGCTCACTTGACACAGGGGATACGCAGTATTTT. Encoded protein: CASSLDTGDTQYF.

The rearrangement links TRBV15 to TRBJ1-1; D not certain. With 0 bases removed from V and 7 bases from J, the gap between germline ends came to 9 bases. CDR1 LNHNV and CDR2 YYDKDF come from the germline V gene (reference sequence). This CDR3 region has 13 residues. The CDR3 DNA reads TGTGCCACCAGCAGAGAAGTGGGAGATGAAGCTTTCTTT. Translated: CATSREVGDEAFF.

There are a few counts of this clone. Here the CDR3 DNA reads TGTGCCAGCAGTCTGGAGTTATACGAGCAGTACTTC. Amino acid sequence: CASSLELYEQYF. The chain couples TRBV6-6 to TRBJ2-7; D unresolved. Trimming removed 5 bases at V and 4 bases at J, with 9 bases between. This CDR3 is built from 12 residues. Germline V gene lookup returns CDR1 MNHNY and CDR2 SVGAGI (reference sequence).

The V gene is TRBV5-1, the J gene TRBJ2-1, with 12 bases aligning to TRBD2. The CDR3 covers 17 residues. From germline, CDR1 is SGHRS and CDR2 YFSETQ. With 3 bases clipped from V and 7 bases from J, the junction kept 11 bases outside the gene matches. Written as DNA, the CDR3 is TGCGCCAGCAGCTCCGTTACTAGCGGGAGGAGGGGAAATGAGCAGTTCTTC. As protein: CASSSVTSGRRGNEQFF.

This rearrangement joins TRBV30 to TRBJ1-4, with TRBD1 matching over 9 bases. The germline gives CDR1 GTSNPN, CDR2 SVGIG (reference sequence). Trimming at V came to 3 bases and at J to 7 bases, leaving 3 bases not matched to a gene. The CDR3 has 13 amino acids. The CDR3 spells CAWSPTGGEKLFF. For the CDR3, the DNA is TGTGCCTGGAGCCCGACAGGGGGTGAAAAACTGTTTTTT.

This clone was detected only a few times. The V gene is TRBV29-1, the J gene TRBJ2-3; 7 positions agree with TRBD1. Unmatched junction bases numbered 7, after V lost 4 bases and J lost 6 bases. This CDR3 region has 13 residues. The V gene's germline CDR1 is SQVTM and CDR2 ANQGSEA. CDR3 amino acids: CSVGEGASDTQYF. DNA of the CDR3: TGCAGCGTTGGAGAGGGGGCGTCCGATACGCAGTATTTT.

The rearrangement uses TRBV28 and TRBJ1-4, with D possibly being TRBD1 (6 bases). Between the trimmed V and J ends, which lost 5 bases and 12 bases, there was a span of 22 bases. The CDR3 contains 15 residues. Germline lookup yields CDR1 MDHEN and CDR2 SYDVKM. CDR3 nucleotide sequence: TGTGCCAGCAGTACCTCGAGGGGGAGTGTATGGGAACTGTTTTTT. Its translation: CASSTSRGSVWELFF.

This clone was seen a few times. The V and J genes are TRBV12-5 and TRBJ1-5; 9 positions agree with TRBD1. This CDR3 spans 15 amino acids. Germline assignment: CDR1 LGHNT and CDR2 FRNRAP. The ends lost 5 bases at V and 1 base at J; junction bases unmatched: 3. The CDR3 sequence: CASGRTGESNQPQHF. The CDR3 DNA reads TGTGCTAGTGGTCGGACAGGGGAAAGCAATCAGCCCCAGCATTTT.